This paragraph reports one T cell receptor beta chain. Its antigen is as yet unknown. Assay used: immunoSEQ multiplex PCR; TCRdb lists only in-frame clones, some missing. The sample contains 110,000 or so clones, approximately 90% of which appear only once. This sample is part of a study of identifying expanded T cells in peripheral blood. Study findings and constraints: Differentially abundant clones: around 1.2 between replicates, roughly 16 at around 2 weeks, less than 20 at four. Approximately two-week clone count variance significantly increased as total template count grew.

CDR1 is SGHKS, CDR2 YYEKEE, per germline (reference sequence). CDR3 length: 16 residues. J gave up 4 bases and V 0 bases, and 5 bases lay outside the gene matches. The TCR was taken from a person aged 18-69 years in good health. The chain uses TRBV5-5 and TRBJ2-2, with TRBD1 matching over 8 bases. What was sequenced was blood. Here the CDR3 DNA reads TGTGCCAGCAGCTTGGCAGGACAGGGCGGCACCGGGGAGCTGTTTTTT. Translated, it gives CASSLAGQGGTGELFF.